This T cell receptor beta chain was captured by sequencing in a study of cytomegalovirus exposure and HLA in healthy donors. This clone was seen a handful of times. Antigen unknown. The sample contains more than one DNA sequence encoding this CDR3. General observations from the study: A link between a missense DCLRE1C variant and TCR beta V- and J-gene trimming emerged from a later analysis.

The PCR made use of 60 Vbeta and 13 Jbeta primers. Sequencing used immunoSEQ multiplex PCR; TCRdb keeps in-frame clones, though not all of them. The table includes about 100,000 clones, 76% detected once. This CDR3 region has 11 residues. Germline V gene lookup returns CDR1 GTSNPN and CDR2 SVGIG (reference sequence). V dropped 0 bases and J dropped 8 bases, with 6 bases sitting between them. The chain couples TRBV30 to TRBJ2-3; D unclear. The source of this sequence is a woman between 45 and 65 years old in good health and CMV-seropositive. The sequenced sample consisted of PBMCs. DNA for the CDR3: TGTGCCTGGAGTGTCGAGAGTACGCAGTATTTT. It codes for CAWSVESTQYF.